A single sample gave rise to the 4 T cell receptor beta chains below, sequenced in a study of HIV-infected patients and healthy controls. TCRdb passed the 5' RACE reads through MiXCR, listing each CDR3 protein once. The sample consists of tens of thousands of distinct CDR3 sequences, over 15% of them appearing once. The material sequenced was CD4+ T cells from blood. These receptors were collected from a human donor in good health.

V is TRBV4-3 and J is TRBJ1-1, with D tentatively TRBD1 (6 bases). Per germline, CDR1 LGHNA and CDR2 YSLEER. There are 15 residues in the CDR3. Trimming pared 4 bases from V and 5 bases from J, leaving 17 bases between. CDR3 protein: CASSPRGTQGTEAFF. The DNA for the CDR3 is TGCGCCAGCAGCCCCCGGGGGACCCAGGGGACTGAAGCTTTCTTT.

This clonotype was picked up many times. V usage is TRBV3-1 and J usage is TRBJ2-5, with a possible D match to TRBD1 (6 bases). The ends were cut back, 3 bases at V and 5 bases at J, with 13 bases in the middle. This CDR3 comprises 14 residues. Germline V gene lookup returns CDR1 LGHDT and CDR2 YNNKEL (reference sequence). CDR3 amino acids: CASSQLTGYETQYF. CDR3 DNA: TGTGCCAGCAGCCAGCTAACAGGGTACGAGACCCAGTACTTC.

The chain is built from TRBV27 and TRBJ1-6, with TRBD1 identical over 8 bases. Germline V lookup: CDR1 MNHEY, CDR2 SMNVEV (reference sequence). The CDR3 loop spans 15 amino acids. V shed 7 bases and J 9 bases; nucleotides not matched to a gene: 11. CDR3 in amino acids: CASTMAGGSGSPLHF. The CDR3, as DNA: TGTGCCAGCACCATGGCAGGGGGCTCTGGTTCACCCCTCCACTTT.

CDR3 bases: TGTGCCAGTAGCCCCACCAGGGATCTTGGAAACACCATATATTTT. It encodes CASSPTRDLGNTIYF. V is TRBV19 and J is TRBJ1-3; possible D gene TRBD1, 5 bases. With 6 bases removed from V and 3 bases from J, the gap between germline ends came to 15 bases. The V gene's germline CDR1 is LNHDA and CDR2 SQIVND (reference sequence). The length of the CDR3 is 15 residues.